This TCR beta chain was documented in a study of OX40 agonist ivuxolimab in advanced cancers. Background on the study: Patients enrolled in dose escalation were diagnosed with hepatocellular carcinoma, melanoma, renal cell or head and neck cancer. Earlier treatment with anti-PD-1, anti-PD-L1 or anti-CTLA-4 was permitted, and around 36% had received some.

As concerns this clone: What it recognizes is unknown.

Using immunoSEQ multiplex PCR, the repertoire was profiled, and TCRdb retains in-frame clones only, with some absent. The sample shows approximately 86,000 clones, more than 75% of them seen only once. Whole-study results and caveats: Researchers report that CD8+ T cells had, on average, more expanded clones than CD4+. Both CD4+ and CD8+ T cell populations in blood had undergone clonal expansion by week 6 at 0.1 to 3.0 mg/kg.

This sequence was found in an adult with an advanced solid tumor such as melanoma, head and neck, liver or kidney cancer. Here the sequenced sample was CD4+ or CD8+ T cells sorted from blood, taken in a trial of the OX40 agonist ivuxolimab.

DNA of the CDR3: TGCGCCAGCAGCTCTGACGGATTCTCCTACAATGAGCAGTTCTTC. Translated, it gives CASSSDGFSYNEQFF. The genes are TRBV5-1 and TRBJ2-1; D not resolved. Germline V gene lookup returns CDR1 SGHRS and CDR2 YFSETQ. The ends were cut back, 3 bases at V and 0 bases at J, with 10 bases in the middle. The CDR3 has 15 residues.